This is a list of T cell receptor beta chains from one sample in a study of vaccination effects on CD4 cells after COVID-19. Clones were read by immunoSEQ multiplex PCR, and TCRdb kept only the in-frame ones, dropping some. The sample has tens of thousands of clones, around 80% seen once; the top ten hold 0.95% to 1.5%. Their antigen targets remain unknown. This material consisted of CD4+ T cells from PBMCs cultured with HCoV-229E spike peptides, taken after COVID-19 vaccination. The origin of the receptors is a human donor who received a COVID-19 vaccine. CDR3s include the opening cysteine and the closing phenylalanine or tryptophan. The order of the fields is V gene, D gene, J gene, clone size, CDR3 DNA, CDR3 protein. The D gene is left open where the match is weak. Clone size, where shown, is once, few, many, or a class for clones that have expanded.

V: TRBV5-4
D: TRBD1
J: TRBJ1-1
size: -
DNA: TGTGCCAGCAGCCTGGGACAGGGGGGCGCTGAAGCTTTCTTT
CDR3: CASSLGQGGAEAFF

V: TRBV2
D: -
J: TRBJ1-5
size: -
DNA: TGTGCCAGCAGTGAGAGGGAGGGAGGTGGACAGCCCCAGCATTTT
CDR3: CASSEREGGGQPQHF

V: TRBV2
D: -
J: TRBJ1-2
size: -
DNA: TGTGCCAGCAGTTACGAGGGTAACTATGGCTACACCTTC
CDR3: CASSYEGNYGYTF

V: TRBV3-1/TRBV3-2
D: -
J: TRBJ2-2
size: -
DNA: TGTGCCAGCAGCCAAGTTAGTTTATTGGGGGCGAGAAAGACCGGGGAGCTGTTTTTT
CDR3: CASSQVSLLGARKTGELFF

V: TRBV12-5
D: -
J: TRBJ2-5
size: -
DNA: TGTGCTAGTGGTTTGGGACACATCGAAGAGACCCAGTACTTC
CDR3: CASGLGHIEETQYF

V: TRBV19
D: -
J: TRBJ1-4
size: -
DNA: TGTGCCAGTAGTGCGCGGAGGGCCACTAATGAAAAACTGTTTTTT
CDR3: CASSARRATNEKLFF

V: TRBV5-1
D: -
J: TRBJ1-2
size: -
DNA: TGCGCCAGCAGCTTGGCGGGGAGCTGGGGCTACACCTTC
CDR3: CASSLAGSWGYTF

V: TRBV10-1
D: -
J: TRBJ1-1
size: -
DNA: TGCGCCAGCAGTGTTGGGCAGGGGAAAGGAACTGAAGCTTTCTTT
CDR3: CASSVGQGKGTEAFF

V: TRBV11-2
D: -
J: TRBJ1-4
size: -
DNA: TGTGCCAGCAGCCAAATAGGGGCAACAACTAATGAAAAACTGTTTTTT
CDR3: CASSQIGATTNEKLFF

V: TRBV6-5
D: -
J: TRBJ1-5
size: few
DNA: TGTGCCAGCAGGAAAGGGAGTCAGCCCCAGCATTTT
CDR3: CASRKGSQPQHF

V: TRBV5-1
D: -
J: TRBJ2-2
size: few
DNA: TGCGCCAGCAGCTTACAGGGTAGCACCGGGGAGCTGTTTTTT
CDR3: CASSLQGSTGELFF

V: TRBV9
D: -
J: TRBJ2-1
size: -
DNA: TGTGCCAGCAGCGTCCAGCCGGTGTCAGCCTCCTACAATGAGCAGTTCTTC
CDR3: CASSVQPVSASYNEQFF

V: TRBV7-2
D: -
J: TRBJ1-5
size: -
DNA: TGTGCCAGCGAATTAGCTGTGGGCTCGGGGCAGCCCCAGCATTTT
CDR3: CASELAVGSGQPQHF

V: TRBV6-5
D: TRBD1
J: TRBJ1-5
size: -
DNA: TGTGCCAGCAGATCTACAGGGGGCAGCTATCAGCCCCAGCATTTT
CDR3: CASRSTGGSYQPQHF

V: TRBV7-2
D: TRBD1
J: TRBJ1-2
size: -
DNA: TGTGCCAGCAGCTTAAAGGGACAGGGGGCCTACTATGGCTACACCTTC
CDR3: CASSLKGQGAYYGYTF

V: TRBV6-5
D: -
J: TRBJ2-1
size: -
DNA: TGTGCCAGCAGTCCGCTAGCACTGGGTGAGCAGTTCTTC
CDR3: CASSPLALGEQFF

V: TRBV6-1
D: TRBD1
J: TRBJ1-4
size: -
DNA: TGTGCCAGCAGCACCGGGACAGGGAGAGAAAAACTGTTTTTT
CDR3: CASSTGTGREKLFF

V: TRBV24-1
D: -
J: TRBJ2-5
size: -
DNA: TGTGCCACCAGTGATCCCGACAACCAAGAGACCCAGTACTTC
CDR3: CATSDPDNQETQYF

V: TRBV6-5
D: -
J: TRBJ1-5
size: -
DNA: TGTGCCAGCAGTTCGGGAGGGGACGGTCAGCCCCAGCATTTT
CDR3: CASSSGGDGQPQHF

V: TRBV4-1
D: -
J: TRBJ2-5
size: few
DNA: TGCGCCAGCAGCCAAGGAAGGGGGATGGAGCAAGAGACCCAGTACTTC
CDR3: CASSQGRGMEQETQYF

V: TRBV7-2
D: -
J: TRBJ2-3
size: -
DNA: TGTGCCAGCAGCCCGTACCCCCTAGCGTCAAGGACAGATACGCAGTATTTT
CDR3: CASSPYPLASRTDTQYF

V: TRBV7-2
D: -
J: TRBJ2-5
size: -
DNA: TGTGCCAGCAGCCCCCGGGCCCGGGAGACCCAGTACTTC
CDR3: CASSPRARETQYF

V: TRBV14
D: -
J: TRBJ2-3
size: once
DNA: TGTGCCAGCAGCCAAGATCTGTGGGGGCCTTCGCAGTATTTT
CDR3: CASSQDLWGPSQYF

V: TRBV4-1
D: TRBD1
J: TRBJ1-2
size: -
DNA: TGCGCCAGCAGCCAAGACAGGGGGTCTGCCTACACCTTC
CDR3: CASSQDRGSAYTF

V: TRBV7-9
D: -
J: TRBJ2-3
size: -
DNA: TGTGCCAGCAGCTTAGATCTCAGGGTGGGGACAGATACGCAGTATTTT
CDR3: CASSLDLRVGTDTQYF

V: TRBV29-1
D: -
J: TRBJ2-3
size: -
DNA: TGCAGCGTTGGGGCCAACTTGGCAGATACGCAGTATTTT
CDR3: CSVGANLADTQYF

V: TRBV5-6
D: -
J: TRBJ2-4
size: -
DNA: TGTGCCAGCAGCTCAGTGGGATCCAAAAACATTCAGTACTTC
CDR3: CASSSVGSKNIQYF

V: TRBV30
D: -
J: TRBJ2-5
size: -
DNA: TGTGCCTGGAGTTTAAAGCCTACGATTGAGACCCAGTACTTC
CDR3: CAWSLKPTIETQYF